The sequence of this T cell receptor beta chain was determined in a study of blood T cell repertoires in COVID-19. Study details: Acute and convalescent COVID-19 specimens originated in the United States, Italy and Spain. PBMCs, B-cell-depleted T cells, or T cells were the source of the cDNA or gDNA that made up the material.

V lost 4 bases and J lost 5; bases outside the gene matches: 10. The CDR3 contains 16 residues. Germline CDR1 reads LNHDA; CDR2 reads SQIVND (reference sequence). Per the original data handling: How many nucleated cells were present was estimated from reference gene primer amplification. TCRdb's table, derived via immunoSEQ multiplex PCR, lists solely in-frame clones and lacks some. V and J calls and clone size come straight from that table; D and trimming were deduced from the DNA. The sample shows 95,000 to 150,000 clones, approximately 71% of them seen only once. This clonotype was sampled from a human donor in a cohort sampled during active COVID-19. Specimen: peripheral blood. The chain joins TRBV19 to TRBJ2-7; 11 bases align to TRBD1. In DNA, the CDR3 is TGTGCCAGTAGTAGACGAGGGGACAGGGGGTTCGACGAGCAGTACTTC. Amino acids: CASSRRGDRGFDEQYF.